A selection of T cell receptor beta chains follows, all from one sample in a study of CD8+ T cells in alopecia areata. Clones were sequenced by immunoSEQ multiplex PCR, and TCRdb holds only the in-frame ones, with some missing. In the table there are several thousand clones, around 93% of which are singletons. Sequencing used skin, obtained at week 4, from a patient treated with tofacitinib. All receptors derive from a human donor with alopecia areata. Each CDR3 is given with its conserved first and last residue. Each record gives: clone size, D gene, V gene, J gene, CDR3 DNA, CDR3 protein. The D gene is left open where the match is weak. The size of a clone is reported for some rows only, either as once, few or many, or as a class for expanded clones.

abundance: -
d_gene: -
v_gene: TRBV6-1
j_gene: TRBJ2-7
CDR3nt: TGTGCCAGCAGTGTATCTTCCTACGAGCAGTACTTC
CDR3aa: CASSVSSYEQYF

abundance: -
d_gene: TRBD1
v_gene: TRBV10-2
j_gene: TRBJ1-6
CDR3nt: TGCGCCAGCAGGAGGACAGGGCTCAATTCACCCCTCCACTTT
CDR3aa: CASRRTGLNSPLHF

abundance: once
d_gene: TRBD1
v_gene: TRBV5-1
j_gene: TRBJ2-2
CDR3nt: TGCGCCAGCAGCCCCCCGGGAGGGGACAGGGGCACCGGGGAGCTGTTTTTT
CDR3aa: CASSPPGGDRGTGELFF

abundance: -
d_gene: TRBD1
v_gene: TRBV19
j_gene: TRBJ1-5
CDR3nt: TGTGCCAGTAGTGGCACAGGGGCTCAGCCCCAGCATTTT
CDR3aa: CASSGTGAQPQHF

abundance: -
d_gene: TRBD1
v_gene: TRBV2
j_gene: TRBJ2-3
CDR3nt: TGTGCCAGCAGGCCGGGACAGGGGGTCGGAGATACGCAGTATTTT
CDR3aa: CASRPGQGVGDTQYF

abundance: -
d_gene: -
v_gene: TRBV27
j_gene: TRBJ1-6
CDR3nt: TGTGCCAGCTCCGTAAATAATTCACCCCTCCACTTT
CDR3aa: CASSVNNSPLHF

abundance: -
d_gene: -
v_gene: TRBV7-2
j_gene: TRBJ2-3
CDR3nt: TGTGCCAGCGACTTAGGGGGAGGGGCAGATACGCAGTATTTT
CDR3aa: CASDLGGGADTQYF

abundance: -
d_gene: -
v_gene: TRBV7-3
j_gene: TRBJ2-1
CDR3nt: TGTGCCAGCAGCTTAGCCAGGGAGAATGAGCAGTTCTTC
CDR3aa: CASSLARENEQFF

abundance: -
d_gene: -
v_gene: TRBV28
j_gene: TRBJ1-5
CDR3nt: TGTGCCAGCAGATCCGACGGGAATAGCAATCAGCCCCAGCATTTT
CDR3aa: CASRSDGNSNQPQHF

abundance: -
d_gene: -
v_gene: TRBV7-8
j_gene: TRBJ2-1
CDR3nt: TGTGCCAGCAGCTCTACCAACAATGAGCAGTTCTTC
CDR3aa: CASSSTNNEQFF

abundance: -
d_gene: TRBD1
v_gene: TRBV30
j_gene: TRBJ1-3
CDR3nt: TGTGCCTGGAGTGGTGGGACAGTTAGCTCTGGAAACACCATATATTTT
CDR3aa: CAWSGGTVSSGNTIYF

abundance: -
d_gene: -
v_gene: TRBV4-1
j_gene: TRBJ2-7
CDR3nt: TGCGCCAGCAGCCAAACCGGGGACATTTACGAGCAGTACTTC
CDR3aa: CASSQTGDIYEQYF

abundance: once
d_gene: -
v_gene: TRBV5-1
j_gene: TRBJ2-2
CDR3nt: TGCGCCAGCAGCTTTGTGGGTGCCGGGCGCACCGGGGAGCTGTTTTTT
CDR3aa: CASSFVGAGRTGELFF

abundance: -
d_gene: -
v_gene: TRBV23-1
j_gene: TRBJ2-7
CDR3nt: TGCGCCAGCAGTCGCACAGCTACGAGGTTCCAGTACTTC
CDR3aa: CASSRTATRFQYF

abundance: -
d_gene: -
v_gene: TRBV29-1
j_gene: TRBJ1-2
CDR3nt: TGCAGCGGGACGGGCCGAGGAGGCTACACCTTC
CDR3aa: CSGTGRGGYTF

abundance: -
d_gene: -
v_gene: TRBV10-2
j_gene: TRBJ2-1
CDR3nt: TGCGCCAGCAGTGAGACGGATCATCGGGGGCGCCTAGACCCAGTCTTC
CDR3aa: CASSETDHRGRLDPVF

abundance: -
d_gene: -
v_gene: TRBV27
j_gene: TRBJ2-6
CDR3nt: TGTGCCAGCAGTCCGGAAACTGGGGCCAACGTCCTGACTTTC
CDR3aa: CASSPETGANVLTF

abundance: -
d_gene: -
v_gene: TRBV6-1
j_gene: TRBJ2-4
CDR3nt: TGTGCCAGCAGTGAATTCCCCGACAGGAACATTCAGTACTTC
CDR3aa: CASSEFPDRNIQYF

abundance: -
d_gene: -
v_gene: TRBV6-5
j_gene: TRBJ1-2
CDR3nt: TGTGCCAGCAGGGGAGAGAGTTATAACTATGGCTACACCTTC
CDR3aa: CASRGESYNYGYTF

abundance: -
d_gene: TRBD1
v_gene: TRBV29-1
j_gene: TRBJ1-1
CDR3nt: TGCAGCGTGGCTACCGGGACAGCTGAAGCTTTCTTT
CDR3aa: CSVATGTAEAFF

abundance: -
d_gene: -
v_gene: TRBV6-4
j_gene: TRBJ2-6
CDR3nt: TGTGCCAGCAGTGACTCGGGCGCTGGGGCCAACGTCCTGACTTTC
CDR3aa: CASSDSGAGANVLTF

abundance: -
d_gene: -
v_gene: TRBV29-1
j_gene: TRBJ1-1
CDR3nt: TGCAGCGTTGTAATCGCGGCCTTACCCTCTGAAGCTTTCTTT
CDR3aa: CSVVIAALPSEAFF

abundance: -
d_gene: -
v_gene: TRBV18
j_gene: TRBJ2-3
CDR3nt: TGTGCCAGCTCACCAGGCCCTGTGGTAGCGAATCTCAAGGATACGCAGTATTTT
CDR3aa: CASSPGPVVANLKDTQYF

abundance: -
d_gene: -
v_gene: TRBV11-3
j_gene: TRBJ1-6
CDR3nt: TGTGCCAGCAGCTCCTCCCGGACGGCAGGGTCACCCCTCCACTTT
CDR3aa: CASSSSRTAGSPLHF

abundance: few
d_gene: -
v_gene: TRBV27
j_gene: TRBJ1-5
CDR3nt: TGTGCCAGCAGGGAGGTGGGGGGGGGTCAGCCCCAGCATTTT
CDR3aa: CASREVGGGQPQHF

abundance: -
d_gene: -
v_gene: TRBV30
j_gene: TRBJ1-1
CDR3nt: TGTGCCTGGAGGGCGGATAACACTGAAGCTTTCTTT
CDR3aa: CAWRADNTEAFF

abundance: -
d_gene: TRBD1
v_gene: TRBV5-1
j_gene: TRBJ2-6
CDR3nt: TGCGCCAGCAGACAGGGGGCCACTGGGGCCAACGTCCTGACTTTC
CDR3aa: CASRQGATGANVLTF

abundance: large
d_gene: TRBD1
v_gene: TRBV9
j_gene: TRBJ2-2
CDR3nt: TGTGCCAGCAGTCAACAGGGGACGTACACCGGGGAGCTGTTTTTT
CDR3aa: CASSQQGTYTGELFF

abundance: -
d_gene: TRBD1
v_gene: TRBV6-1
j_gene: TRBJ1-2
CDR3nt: TGTGCCAGCAGTGAAGGGGACAGTTTAAGTACGTTCTATGGCTACACCTTC
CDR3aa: CASSEGDSLSTFYGYTF

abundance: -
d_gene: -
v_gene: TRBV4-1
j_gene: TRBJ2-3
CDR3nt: TGCGCCAGCAGCCAGGACTCACATCAGTCTAGCACAGATACGCAGTATTTT
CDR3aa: CASSQDSHQSSTDTQYF

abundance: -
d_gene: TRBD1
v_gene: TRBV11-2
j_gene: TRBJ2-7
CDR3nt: TGTGCCAGCAGCTCGACAGGGGGCCCCTACGAGCAGTACTTC
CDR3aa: CASSSTGGPYEQYF

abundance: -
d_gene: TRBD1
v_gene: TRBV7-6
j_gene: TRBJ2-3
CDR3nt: TGTGCCAGCAGCTTATCGCTTGGACAGGGGGAAGATACGCAGTATTTT
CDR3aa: CASSLSLGQGEDTQYF

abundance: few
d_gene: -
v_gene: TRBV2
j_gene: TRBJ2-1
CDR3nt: TGTGCCAGCAGTGGCGAGGTCGTTGCCAATGAGCAGTTCTTC
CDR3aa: CASSGEVVANEQFF

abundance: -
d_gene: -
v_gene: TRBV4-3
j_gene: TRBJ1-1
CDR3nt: TGCGCCAGCAGCCTTAACAGGGCGAACACTGAAGCTTTCTTT
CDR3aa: CASSLNRANTEAFF

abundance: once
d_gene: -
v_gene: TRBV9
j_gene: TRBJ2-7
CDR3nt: TGTGCCAGCCCAAGGAAATGGGAGCAGTACTTC
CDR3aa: CASPRKWEQYF

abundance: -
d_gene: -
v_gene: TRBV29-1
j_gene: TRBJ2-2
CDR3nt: TGCAGCGCCCGGGGAACGGGGCGCCCGTATACCGGGGAGCTGTTTTTT
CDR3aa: CSARGTGRPYTGELFF

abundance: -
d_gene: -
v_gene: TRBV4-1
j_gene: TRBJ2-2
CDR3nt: TGCGCCAGCAGCCAAGGAACACAGAACACCGGGGAGCTGTTTTTT
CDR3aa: CASSQGTQNTGELFF

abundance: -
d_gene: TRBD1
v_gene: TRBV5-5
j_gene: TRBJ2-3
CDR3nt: TGTGCCAGCAGCTCTACAGGGGGGAGCACAGATACGCAGTATTTT
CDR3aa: CASSSTGGSTDTQYF

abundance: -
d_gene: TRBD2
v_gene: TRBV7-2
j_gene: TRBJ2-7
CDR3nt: TGTGCCAGCCGCACCGGACTAGCGGAGTACTACGAGCAGTACTTC
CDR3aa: CASRTGLAEYYEQYF

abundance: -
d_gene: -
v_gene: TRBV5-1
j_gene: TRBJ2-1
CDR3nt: TGCGCCAGCAGCTTGGAAGGTTCGGGGGACAATGAGCAGTTCTTC
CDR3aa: CASSLEGSGDNEQFF

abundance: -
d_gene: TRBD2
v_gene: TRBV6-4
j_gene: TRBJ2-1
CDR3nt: TGTGCCAGCACCGGGACTAGCGGGGGGGCCCCGTTCTTC
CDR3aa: CASTGTSGGAPFF